This T cell receptor beta chain stems from a study of control samples from healthy donors and cancer patients. Germline assignment: CDR1 SGHNT and CDR2 YYREEE (reference sequence). J gave up 2 bases and V 0 bases, and 3 bases lay outside the gene matches. This CDR3 has 15 amino acids. Data came from immunoSEQ multiplex PCR; TCRdb stores just in-frame clones and leaves some out. The sample shows about 57,000 clones, 75% to 95% of them seen only once. Worth noting for this clone: The same CDR3 also results from other DNA sequences found in this sample.

V usage is TRBV5-4 and J usage is TRBJ2-7; TRBD1 agrees at 9 bases. Sequencing used PBMCs. The clonotype comes from a man aged 25-45 years with colorectal cancer. This chain's CDR3 is CASSLGQGGPYEQYF. The CDR3, as DNA: TGTGCCAGCAGCTTGGGACAGGGGGGGCCCTACGAGCAGTACTTC.